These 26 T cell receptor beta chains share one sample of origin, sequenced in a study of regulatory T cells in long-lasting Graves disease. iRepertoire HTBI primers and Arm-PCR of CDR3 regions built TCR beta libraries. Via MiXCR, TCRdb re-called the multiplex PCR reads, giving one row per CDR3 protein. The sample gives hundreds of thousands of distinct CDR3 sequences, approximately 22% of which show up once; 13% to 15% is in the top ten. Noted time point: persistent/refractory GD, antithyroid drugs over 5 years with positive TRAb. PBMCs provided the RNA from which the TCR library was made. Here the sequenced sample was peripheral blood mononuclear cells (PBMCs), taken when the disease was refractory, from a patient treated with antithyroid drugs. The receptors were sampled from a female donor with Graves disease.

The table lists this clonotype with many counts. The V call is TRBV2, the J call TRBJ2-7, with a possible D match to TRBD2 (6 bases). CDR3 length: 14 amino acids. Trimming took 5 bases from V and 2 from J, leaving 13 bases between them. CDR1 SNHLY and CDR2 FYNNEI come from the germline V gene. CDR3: CASSTDYQAYEQYF. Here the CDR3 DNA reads TGTGCCAGCAGTACGGACTACCAGGCCTACGAGCAGTACTTC.

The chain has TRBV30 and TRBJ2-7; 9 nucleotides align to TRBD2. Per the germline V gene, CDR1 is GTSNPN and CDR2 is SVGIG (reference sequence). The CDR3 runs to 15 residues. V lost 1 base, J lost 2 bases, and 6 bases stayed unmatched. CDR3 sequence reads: CAWSGGTSPPYEQYF. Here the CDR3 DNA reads TGTGCCTGGAGTGGGGGGACTAGCCCCCCCTACGAGCAGTACTTC.

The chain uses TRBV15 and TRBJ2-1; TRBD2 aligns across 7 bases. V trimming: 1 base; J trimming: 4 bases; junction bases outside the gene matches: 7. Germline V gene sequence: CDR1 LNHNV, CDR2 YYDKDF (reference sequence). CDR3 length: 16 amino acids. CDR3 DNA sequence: TGTGCCACCAGCAGAGCTCCGGGGGGATTGTACAATGAGCAGTTCTTC. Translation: CATSRAPGGLYNEQFF.

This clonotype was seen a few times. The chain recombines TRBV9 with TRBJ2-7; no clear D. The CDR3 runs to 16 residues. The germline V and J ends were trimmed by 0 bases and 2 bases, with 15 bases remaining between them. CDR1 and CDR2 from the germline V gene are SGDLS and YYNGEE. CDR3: CASSVGLQSQTYEQYF. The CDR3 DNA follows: TGTGCCAGCAGCGTAGGTCTCCAGAGTCAAACCTACGAGCAGTACTTC.

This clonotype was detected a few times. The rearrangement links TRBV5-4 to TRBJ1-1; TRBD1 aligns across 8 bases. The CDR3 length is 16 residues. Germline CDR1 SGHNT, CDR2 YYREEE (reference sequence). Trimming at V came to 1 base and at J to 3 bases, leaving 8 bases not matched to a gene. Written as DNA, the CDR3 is TGTGCCAGCAGCTTGAATCCGGACAGGGTCGACACTGAAGCTTTCTTT. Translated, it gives CASSLNPDRVDTEAFF.

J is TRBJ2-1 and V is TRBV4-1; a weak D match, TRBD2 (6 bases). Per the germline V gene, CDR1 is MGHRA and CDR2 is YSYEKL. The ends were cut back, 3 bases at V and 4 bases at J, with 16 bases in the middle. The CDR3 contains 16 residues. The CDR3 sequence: CASSQATPRDYNEQFF. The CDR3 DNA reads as TGCGCCAGCAGCCAGGCCACCCCGCGGGATTACAATGAGCAGTTCTTC.

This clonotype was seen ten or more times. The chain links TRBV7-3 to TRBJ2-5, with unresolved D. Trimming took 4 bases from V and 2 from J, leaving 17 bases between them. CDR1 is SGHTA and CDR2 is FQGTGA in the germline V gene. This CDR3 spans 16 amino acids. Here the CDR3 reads CASSSSLGPPQETQYF. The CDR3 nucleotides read TGTGCCAGCAGCTCATCCCTCGGGCCTCCTCAAGAGACCCAGTACTTC.

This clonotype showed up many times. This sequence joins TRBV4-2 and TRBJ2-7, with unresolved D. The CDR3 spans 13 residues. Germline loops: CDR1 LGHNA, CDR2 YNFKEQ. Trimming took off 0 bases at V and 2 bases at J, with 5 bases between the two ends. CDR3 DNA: TGTGCCAGCAGCCAAGAAAAGGCCTACGAGCAGTACTTC. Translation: CASSQEKAYEQYF.

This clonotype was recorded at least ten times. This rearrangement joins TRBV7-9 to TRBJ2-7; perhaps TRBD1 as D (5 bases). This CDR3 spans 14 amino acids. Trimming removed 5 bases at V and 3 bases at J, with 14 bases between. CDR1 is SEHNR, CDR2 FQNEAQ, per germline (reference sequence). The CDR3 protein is CASSHTTVFYEQYF. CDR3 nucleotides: TGTGCCAGCAGCCACACGACAGTCTTCTACGAGCAGTACTTC.

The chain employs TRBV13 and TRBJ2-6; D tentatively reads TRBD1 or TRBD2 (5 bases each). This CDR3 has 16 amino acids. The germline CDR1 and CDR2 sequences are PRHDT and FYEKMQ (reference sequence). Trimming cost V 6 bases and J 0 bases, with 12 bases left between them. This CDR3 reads CASRWAGSSGANVLTF. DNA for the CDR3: TGTGCCAGCAGGTGGGCAGGGAGCTCTGGGGCCAACGTCCTGACTTTC.

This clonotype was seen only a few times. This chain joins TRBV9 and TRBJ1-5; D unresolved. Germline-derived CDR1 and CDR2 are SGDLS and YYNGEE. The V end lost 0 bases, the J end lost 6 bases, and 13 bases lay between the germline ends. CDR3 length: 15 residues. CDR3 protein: CASSVGTGIRQPQHF. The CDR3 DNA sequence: TGTGCCAGCAGCGTAGGGACCGGTATCCGTCAGCCCCAGCATTTT.

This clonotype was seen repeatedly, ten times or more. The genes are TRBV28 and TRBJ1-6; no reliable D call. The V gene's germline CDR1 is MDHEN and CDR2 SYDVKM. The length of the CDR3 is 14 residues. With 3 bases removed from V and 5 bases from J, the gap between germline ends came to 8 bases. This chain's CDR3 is CASSFQLNNSPLHF. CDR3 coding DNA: TGTGCCAGCAGTTTTCAGTTGAATAATTCACCCCTCCACTTT.

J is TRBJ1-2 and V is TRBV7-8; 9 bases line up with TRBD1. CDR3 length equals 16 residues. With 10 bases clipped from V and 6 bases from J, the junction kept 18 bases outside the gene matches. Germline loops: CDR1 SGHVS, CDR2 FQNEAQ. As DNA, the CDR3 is TGTGCCACCGAAAAGACCGGGACAGGGAGTAAGGATGGCTACACCTTC. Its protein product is CATEKTGTGSKDGYTF.

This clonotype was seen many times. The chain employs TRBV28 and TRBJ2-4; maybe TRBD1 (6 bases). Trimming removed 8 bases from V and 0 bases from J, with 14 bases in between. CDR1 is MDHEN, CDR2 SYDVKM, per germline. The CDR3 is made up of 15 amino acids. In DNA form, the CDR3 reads TGTGCCAGCGAGGGACAACCGCTAGCCAAAAACATTCAGTACTTC. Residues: CASEGQPLAKNIQYF. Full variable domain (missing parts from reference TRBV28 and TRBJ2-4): DVKVTQSSRYLVKRTGEKVFLECVQDMDHENMFWYRQDPGLGLRLIYFSYDVKMKEKGDIPEGYSVSREKKERFSLILESASTNQTSMYLCASEGQPLAKNIQYFGAGTRLSVL.

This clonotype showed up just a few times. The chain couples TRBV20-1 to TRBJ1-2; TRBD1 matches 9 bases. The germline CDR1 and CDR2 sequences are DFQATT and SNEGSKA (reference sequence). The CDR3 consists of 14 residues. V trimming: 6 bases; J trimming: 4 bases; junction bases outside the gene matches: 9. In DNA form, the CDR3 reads TGCAGTGCCCCCCCAGGGGACAGGGTCTATGGCTACACCTTC. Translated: CSAPPGDRVYGYTF.

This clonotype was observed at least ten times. The CDR3 DNA reads TGTGCCAGCAGTTTCCCCTCCTACGAGCAGTACTTC. This encodes CASSFPSYEQYF. The chain uses TRBV28 and TRBJ2-7; no clear D gene. This CDR3 has 12 residues. Germline V lookup: CDR1 MDHEN, CDR2 SYDVKM. Trimming stripped 3 bases from V and 0 bases from J, with 3 bases between.

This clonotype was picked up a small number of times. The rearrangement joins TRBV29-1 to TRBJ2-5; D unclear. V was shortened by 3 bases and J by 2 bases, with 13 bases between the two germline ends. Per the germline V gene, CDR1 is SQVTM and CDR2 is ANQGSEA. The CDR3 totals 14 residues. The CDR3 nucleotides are TGCAGCGTTGATTCAATCTGGGGTCAAGAGACCCAGTACTTC. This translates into CSVDSIWGQETQYF.

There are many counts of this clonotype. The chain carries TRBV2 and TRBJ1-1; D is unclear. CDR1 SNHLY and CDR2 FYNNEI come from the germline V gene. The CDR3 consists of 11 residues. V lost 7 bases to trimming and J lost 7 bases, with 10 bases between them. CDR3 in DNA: TGTGCCAGCATGGCCCCAGTTGAAGCTTTCTTT. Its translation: CASMAPVEAFF.

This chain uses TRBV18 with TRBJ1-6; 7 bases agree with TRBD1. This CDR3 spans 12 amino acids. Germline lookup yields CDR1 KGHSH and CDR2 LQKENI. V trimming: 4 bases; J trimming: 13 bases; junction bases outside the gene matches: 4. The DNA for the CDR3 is TGTGCCAGCTCACGAACAGGGGACCCCCTCCACTTT. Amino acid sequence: CASSRTGDPLHF.

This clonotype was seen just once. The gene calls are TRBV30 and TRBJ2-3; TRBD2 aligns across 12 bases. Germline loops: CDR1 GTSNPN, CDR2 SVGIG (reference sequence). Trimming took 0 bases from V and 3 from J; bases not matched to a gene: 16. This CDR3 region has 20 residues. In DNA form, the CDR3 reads TGTGCCTGGAGTGTTGGTCTTGGCGTGCGGACTAGCGGGAAAACAGATACGCAGTATTTT. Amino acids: CAWSVGLGVRTSGKTDTQYF.

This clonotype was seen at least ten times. This CDR3 reads CASRVKGTTEAFF. The CDR3 DNA is TGTGCCAGCAGAGTGAAAGGGACCACTGAAGCTTTCTTT. The V gene is TRBV6-1, the J gene TRBJ1-1; tentative D call: TRBD1 (5 bases). CDR1 MNHNS and CDR2 SASEGT come from the germline V gene. V lost 6 bases, J lost 4 bases, and 12 bases lay in between. This CDR3 is 13 amino acids long.

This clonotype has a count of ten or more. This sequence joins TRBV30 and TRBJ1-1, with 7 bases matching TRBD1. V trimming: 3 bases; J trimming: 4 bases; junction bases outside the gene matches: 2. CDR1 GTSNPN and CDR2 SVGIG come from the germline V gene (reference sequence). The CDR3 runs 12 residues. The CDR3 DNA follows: TGTGCCTGGAGAGACAGGGCCACTGAAGCTTTCTTT. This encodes CAWRDRATEAFF.

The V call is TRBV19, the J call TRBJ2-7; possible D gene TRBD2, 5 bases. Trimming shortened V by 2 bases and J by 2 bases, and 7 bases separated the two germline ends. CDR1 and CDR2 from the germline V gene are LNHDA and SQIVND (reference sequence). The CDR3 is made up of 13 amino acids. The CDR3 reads CASSIPGTYEQYF. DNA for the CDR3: TGTGCCAGTAGTATACCCGGGACCTACGAGCAGTACTTC.

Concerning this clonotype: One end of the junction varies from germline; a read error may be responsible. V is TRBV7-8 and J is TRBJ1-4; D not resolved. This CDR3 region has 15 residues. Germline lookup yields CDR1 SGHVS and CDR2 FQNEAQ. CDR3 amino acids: CASSSSLAPNEELFF. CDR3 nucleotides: TGTGCCAGCAGCTCCTCCTTAGCGCCTAATGAAGAACTGTTTTTT.

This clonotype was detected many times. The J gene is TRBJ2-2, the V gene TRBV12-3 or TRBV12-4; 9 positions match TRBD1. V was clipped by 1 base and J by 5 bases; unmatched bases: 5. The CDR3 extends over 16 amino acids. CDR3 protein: CASSLVGQGRTGELFF. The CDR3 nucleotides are TGTGCCAGCAGTTTAGTAGGACAGGGGAGGACCGGGGAGCTGTTTTTT.

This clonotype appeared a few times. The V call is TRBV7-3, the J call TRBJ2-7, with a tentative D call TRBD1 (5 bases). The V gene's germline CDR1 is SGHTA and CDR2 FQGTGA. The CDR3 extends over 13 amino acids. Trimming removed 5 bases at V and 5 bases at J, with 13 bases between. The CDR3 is CASSQGAGNEQYF. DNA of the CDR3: TGTGCCAGCAGCCAAGGGGCAGGGAACGAGCAGTACTTC.